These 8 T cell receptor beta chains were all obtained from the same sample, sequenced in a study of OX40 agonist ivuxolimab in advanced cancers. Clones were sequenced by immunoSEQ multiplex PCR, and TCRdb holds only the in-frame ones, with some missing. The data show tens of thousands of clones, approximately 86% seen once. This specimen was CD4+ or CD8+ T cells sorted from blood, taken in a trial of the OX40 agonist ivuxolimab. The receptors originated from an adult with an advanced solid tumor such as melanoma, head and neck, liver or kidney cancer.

The CDR3 sequence is CAIRGTEGAQYF. In nucleotides, the CDR3 is TGTGCCATCAGAGGGACAGAGGGGGCCCAGTACTTC. The V gene is TRBV10-3, the J gene TRBJ2-5; 7 nucleotides line up with TRBD1. V was pared by 6 bases and J by 9 bases, with 7 bases of the junction left unmatched. The CDR3 runs 12 residues. The V gene's germline CDR1 is ENHRY and CDR2 SYGVKD.

CDR3 sequence: CASSHHEGLFGNTIYF. The CDR3 nucleotides read TGCGCCAGCAGCCATCACGAGGGTCTTTTTGGAAACACCATATATTTT. The rearrangement uses TRBV4-3 and TRBJ1-3; D gene unclear. Germline assignment: CDR1 LGHNA and CDR2 YSLEER. With 3 bases removed from V and 3 bases from J, the gap between germline ends came to 15 bases. The CDR3 has 16 amino acids.

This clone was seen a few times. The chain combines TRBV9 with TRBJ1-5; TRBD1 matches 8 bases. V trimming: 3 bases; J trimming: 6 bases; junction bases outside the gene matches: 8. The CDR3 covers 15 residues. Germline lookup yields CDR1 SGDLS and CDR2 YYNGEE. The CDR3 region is CASSAGQGLSQPQHF. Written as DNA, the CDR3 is TGTGCCAGCAGCGCAGGACAGGGATTAAGTCAGCCCCAGCATTTT.

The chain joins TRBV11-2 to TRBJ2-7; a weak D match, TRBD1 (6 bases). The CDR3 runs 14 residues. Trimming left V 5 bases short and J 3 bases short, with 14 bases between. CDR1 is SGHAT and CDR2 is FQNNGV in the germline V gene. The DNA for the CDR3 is TGTGCCAGCAGCATCGACAGGTTGTTCTACGAGCAGTACTTC. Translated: CASSIDRLFYEQYF.

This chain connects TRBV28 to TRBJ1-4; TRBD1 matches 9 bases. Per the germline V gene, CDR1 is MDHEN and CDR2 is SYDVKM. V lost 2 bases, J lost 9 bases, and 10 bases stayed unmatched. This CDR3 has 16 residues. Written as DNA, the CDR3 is TGTGCCAGCAGTTTAACAAAGGGACAGGGTAGTAAAAAACTGTTTTTT. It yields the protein CASSLTKGQGSKKLFF.

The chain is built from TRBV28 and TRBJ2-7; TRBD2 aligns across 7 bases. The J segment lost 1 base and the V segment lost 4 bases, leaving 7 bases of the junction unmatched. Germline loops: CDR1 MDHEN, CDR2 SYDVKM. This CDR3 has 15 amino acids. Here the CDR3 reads CASSSVGGVSYEQYF. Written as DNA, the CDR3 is TGTGCCAGCAGTTCGGTGGGAGGGGTTTCCTACGAGCAGTACTTC.

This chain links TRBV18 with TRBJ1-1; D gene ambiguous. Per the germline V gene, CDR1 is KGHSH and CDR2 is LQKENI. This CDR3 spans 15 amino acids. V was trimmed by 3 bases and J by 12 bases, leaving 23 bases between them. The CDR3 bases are TGTGCCAGCTCACCGGCCAGGCTCTCTGGCGTTCCGACTTTCTTT. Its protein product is CASSPARLSGVPTFF.

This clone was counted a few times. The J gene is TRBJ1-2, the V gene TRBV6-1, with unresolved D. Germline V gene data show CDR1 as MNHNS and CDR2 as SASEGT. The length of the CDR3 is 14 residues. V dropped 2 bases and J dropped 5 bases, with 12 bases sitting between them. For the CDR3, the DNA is TGTGCCAGCAGTGAACGGGGAGCTACGTATGGCTACACCTTC. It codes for CASSERGATYGYTF.